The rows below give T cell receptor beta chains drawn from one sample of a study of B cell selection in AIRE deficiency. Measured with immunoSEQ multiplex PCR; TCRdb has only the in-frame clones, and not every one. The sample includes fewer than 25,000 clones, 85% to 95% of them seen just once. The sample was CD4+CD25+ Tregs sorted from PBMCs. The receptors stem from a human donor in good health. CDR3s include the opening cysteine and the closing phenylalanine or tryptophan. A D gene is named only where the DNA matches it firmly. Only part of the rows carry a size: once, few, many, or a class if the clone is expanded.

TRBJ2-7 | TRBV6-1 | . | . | TGTGCCAGCAGTGAGACCGGGACAACCTACGAGCAGTACTTC | CASSETGTTYEQYF
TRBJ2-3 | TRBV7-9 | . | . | TGTGCCAGCAGCCCAGACAGGACTAGCACAGATACGCAGTATTTT | CASSPDRTSTDTQYF
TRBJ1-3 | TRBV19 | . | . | TGTGCCAGTAGTATCGGCGGGACTGGAAACACCATATATTTT | CASSIGGTGNTIYF
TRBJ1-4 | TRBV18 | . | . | TGTGCCAGCTCACCCGGGACGGTAGAAAAACTGTTTTTT | CASSPGTVEKLFF
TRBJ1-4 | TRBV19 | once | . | TGTGCCAGTAGTATAGCCTCCGGGAGGAATGAAAAACTGTTTTTT | CASSIASGRNEKLFF
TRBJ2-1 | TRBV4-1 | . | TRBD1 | TGCGCCAGCAGCCAAGATCTCAGCAGGGGGCCCTCCTACAATGAGCAGTTCTTC | CASSQDLSRGPSYNEQFF
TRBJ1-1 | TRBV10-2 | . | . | TGCGCCAGTAGTGAGTACAGGGCGAACACTGAAGCTTTCTTT | CASSEYRANTEAFF
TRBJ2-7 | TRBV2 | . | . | TGTGCCAGCAGTGAATTGGTCTACGAGCAGTACTTC | CASSELVYEQYF
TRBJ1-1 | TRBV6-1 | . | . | TGTGCCAGCAGTCCGGGACGGGGAAACACTGAAGCTTTCTTT | CASSPGRGNTEAFF
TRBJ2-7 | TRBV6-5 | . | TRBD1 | TGTGCCAGCAGTTACTCGGACAGGGGCTACGAGCAGTACTTC | CASSYSDRGYEQYF
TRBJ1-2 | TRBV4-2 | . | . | TGTGCCAGCAGCCAAGATTTCTATGGCTACACCTTC | CASSQDFYGYTF
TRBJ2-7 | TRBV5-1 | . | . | TGCGCCAGCAGCTTGGGGCTAGAACTCTACGAGCAGTACTTC | CASSLGLELYEQYF
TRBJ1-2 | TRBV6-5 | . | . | TGTGCCAGCAGTTACGCCAGGGCTAACTATGGCTACACCTTC | CASSYARANYGYTF
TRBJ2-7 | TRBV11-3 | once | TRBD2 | TGTGCCAGCAGCTTAGACGGTACTAGGCGGGGGGGAGCCTACGAGCAGTACTTC | CASSLDGTRRGGAYEQYF